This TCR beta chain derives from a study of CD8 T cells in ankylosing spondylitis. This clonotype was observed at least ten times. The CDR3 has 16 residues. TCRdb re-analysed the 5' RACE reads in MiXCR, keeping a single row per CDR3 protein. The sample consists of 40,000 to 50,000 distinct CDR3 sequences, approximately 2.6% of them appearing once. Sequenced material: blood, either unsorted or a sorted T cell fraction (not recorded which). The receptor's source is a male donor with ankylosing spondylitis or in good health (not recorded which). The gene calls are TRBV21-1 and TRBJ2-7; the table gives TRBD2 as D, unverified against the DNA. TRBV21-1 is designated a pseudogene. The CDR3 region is CASPRGLAGEPYEQYF. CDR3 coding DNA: TGTGCCAGTCCCCGGGGACTAGCGGGAGAGCCCTACGAGCAGTACTTC.